A single sample gave rise to the 14 T cell receptor beta chains below, sequenced in a study of T cell responses to AZD1222 COVID-19 vaccine. Profiled with immunoSEQ multiplex PCR; TCRdb holds only in-frame clones, not every one. The sample lists about 55,000 clones; over 70% were seen once. The sequencing used peripheral blood, collected on day 0 of AZD1222 vaccination. The receptor source for this set is an adult in good health.

V usage is TRBV19 and J usage is TRBJ2-7; 13 bases match TRBD2. The trim removed 4 bases at V and 2 bases at J, leaving 2 bases unmatched. The germline gives CDR1 LNHDA, CDR2 SQIVND (reference sequence). CDR3 length equals 15 residues. CDR3 sequence (DNA): TGTGCCAGTAGTAGACTAGCGGGAGGTCCCTACGAGCAGTACTTC. It codes for CASSRLAGGPYEQYF.

The chain couples TRBV7-9 to TRBJ2-1; 9 positions agree with TRBD2. Per the germline V gene, CDR1 is SEHNR and CDR2 is FQNEAQ (reference sequence). V dropped 6 bases and J dropped 8; count of bases not matched to a gene: 8. The CDR3 totals 14 residues. CDR3 loop: CASRTGTSSDEQFF. In nucleotides, the CDR3 is TGTGCCAGCAGAACCGGGACTAGCAGCGATGAGCAGTTCTTC.

The genes are TRBV15 and TRBJ1-2; TRBD1 matches at 7 bases. Trimming took 5 bases from V and 4 from J; bases not matched to a gene: 7. This CDR3 has 14 residues. The germline V gene encodes CDR1 LNHNV and CDR2 YYDKDF (reference sequence). CDR3 sequence (DNA): TGTGCCACCAGCTTTCAGGGGGGAGGCTATGGCTACACCTTC. Encoded protein: CATSFQGGGYGYTF.

The rearrangement links TRBV3-1 (or the pseudogene TRBV3-2) to TRBJ2-1; D is tentatively TRBD1 or TRBD2 (6 bases each). Trimming left V 2 bases short and J 0 bases short, with 14 bases between. CDR1 and CDR2 (germline): LGHDT, YNNKEL (reference sequence). CDR3 length: 17 residues. The CDR3 coding sequence is TGTGCCAGCAGCCAATTCCCATCGGGGGCCTCCTACAATGAGCAGTTCTTC. Translation gives CASSQFPSGASYNEQFF.

J is TRBJ2-3 and V is TRBV29-1, with 11 bases matching TRBD1. The germline V gene encodes CDR1 SQVTM and CDR2 ANQGSEA. With V trimmed by 6 bases and J by 6 bases, 5 bases remained unmatched. This CDR3 has 13 residues. CDR3 residues: CSVPGQGGDTQYF. The CDR3 DNA reads as TGCAGCGTCCCGGGACAGGGGGGCGATACGCAGTATTTT.

The chain combines TRBV4-2 with TRBJ1-1, with TRBD1 identical over 8 bases. Germline V lookup: CDR1 LGHNA, CDR2 YNFKEQ. The CDR3 length is 15 residues. V dropped 1 base and J dropped 3; count of bases not matched to a gene: 4. CDR3 residues: CASSQGTGWDTEAFF. CDR3 in DNA: TGTGCCAGCAGCCAAGGGACAGGGTGGGACACTGAAGCTTTCTTT.

V gene TRBV19 combines with J gene TRBJ2-2, with 8 bases identical to TRBD2. The germline CDR1 and CDR2 sequences are LNHDA and SQIVND (reference sequence). V shed 5 bases, J shed 4 bases, and the junction held 3 bases outside the gene matches. CDR3 length: 14 amino acids. CDR3 amino acids: CASSGLAVTGELFF. CDR3 DNA: TGTGCCAGTAGTGGACTAGCAGTCACCGGGGAGCTGTTTTTT.

J is TRBJ2-1 and V is TRBV19; the D is unclear. The CDR3 sequence is 11 residues long. V lost 4 bases and J 9 bases, leaving 7 bases between the germline ends. Per the germline V gene, CDR1 is LNHDA and CDR2 is SQIVND (reference sequence). CDR3 amino acids: CASSNIVEQFF. CDR3 in DNA: TGTGCCAGTAGTAATATCGTTGAGCAGTTCTTC.

The chain combines TRBV2 with TRBJ2-3; D gene unclear. In germline, CDR1 is SNHLY, CDR2 FYNNEI. The CDR3 loop spans 15 amino acids. Trimming removed 2 bases at V and 5 bases at J, with 14 bases between. The CDR3 region is CASSEWKKSGDTQYF. CDR3 nucleotides: TGTGCCAGCAGTGAATGGAAGAAGAGTGGAGATACGCAGTATTTT.

This chain joins TRBV5-1 and TRBJ2-7; no clear D gene. V was clipped by 3 bases and J by 2 bases, with 9 bases between them. The germline V gene encodes CDR1 SGHRS and CDR2 YFSETQ. The CDR3 is 13 residues long. In nucleotides, the CDR3 is TGCGCCAGCAGCTCGGACGGAACCTACGAGCAGTACTTC. It encodes CASSSDGTYEQYF.

The J gene is TRBJ2-2, the V gene TRBV12-3 or TRBV12-4; no firm D call. V was clipped by 3 bases and J by 7 bases, with 6 bases between them. The CDR3 sequence is 12 residues long. The CDR3 region is CASSFSGGELFF. For the CDR3, the DNA is TGTGCCAGCAGTTTTTCTGGCGGGGAGCTGTTTTTT.

This chain links TRBV28 with TRBJ1-2, with unresolved D. The CDR3 consists of 12 residues. CDR1 MDHEN and CDR2 SYDVKM come from the germline V gene. With 4 bases removed from V and 2 bases from J, the gap between germline ends came to 5 bases. CDR3 loop: CASSSLNYGYTF. CDR3 nucleotide sequence: TGTGCCAGCAGTTCCCTAAACTATGGCTACACCTTC.

V and J are TRBV19 and TRBJ2-4; 8 nucleotides agree with TRBD1. This CDR3 contains 15 residues. V shed 5 bases, J shed 6 bases, and the junction held 9 bases outside the gene matches. Germline CDR1 is LNHDA and CDR2 is SQIVND (reference sequence). The CDR3 bases are TGTGCCAGTAGTTCGACAGGGGAGTCGGGAAACATTCAGTACTTC. This encodes CASSSTGESGNIQYF.

V gene TRBV3-1 (or the pseudogene TRBV3-2) combines with J gene TRBJ2-7; TRBD1 agrees at 9 bases. Germline-derived CDR1 and CDR2 are LGHDT and YNNKEL (reference sequence). This CDR3 spans 14 amino acids. The V gene end was trimmed by 8 bases and the J gene end by 7 bases; junction bases not matched to a gene: 12. CDR3 region: CASSPRDRDGEQYF. In DNA, the CDR3 is TGTGCCAGCTCCCCCCGGGACAGGGATGGGGAGCAGTACTTC.